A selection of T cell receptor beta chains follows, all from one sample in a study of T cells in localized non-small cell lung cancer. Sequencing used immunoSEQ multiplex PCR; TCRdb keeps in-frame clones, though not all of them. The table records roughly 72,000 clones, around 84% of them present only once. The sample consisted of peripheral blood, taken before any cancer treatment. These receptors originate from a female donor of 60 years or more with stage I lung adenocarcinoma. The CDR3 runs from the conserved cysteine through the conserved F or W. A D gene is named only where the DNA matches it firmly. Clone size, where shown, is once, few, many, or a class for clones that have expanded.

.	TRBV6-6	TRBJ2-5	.	TGTGCCAGCAGTTACTCGACATCCTGGGAGACCCAGTACTTC	CASSYSTSWETQYF
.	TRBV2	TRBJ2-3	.	TGTGCCAGCAGTGCTTTGGGTGGATCAGATACGCAGTATTTT	CASSALGGSDTQYF
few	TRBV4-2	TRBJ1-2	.	TGTGCCAGCAGCCAGAGGGATCCGGATGGCTACACCTTC	CASSQRDPDGYTF
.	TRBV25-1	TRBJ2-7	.	TGTGCCAGCAGTGAGTTAGGGGTCAACGAGCAGTACTTC	CASSELGVNEQYF
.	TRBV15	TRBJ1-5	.	TGTGCCACCAGCAGAGTGGGGGGTAGCAATCAGCCCCAGCATTTT	CATSRVGGSNQPQHF
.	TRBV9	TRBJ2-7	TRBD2	TGTGCCAGCAGCGTAGAGTCTAGCGGGTTGGGAGAGCAGTACTTC	CASSVESSGLGEQYF
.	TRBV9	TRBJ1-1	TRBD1	TGTGCCAGCAGCTCCAGGACAGGACGGGCTGAAGCTTTCTTT	CASSSRTGRAEAFF
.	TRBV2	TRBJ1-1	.	TGTGCCAGCAGTGCTGGCAGGAACACTGAAGCTTTCTTT	CASSAGRNTEAFF
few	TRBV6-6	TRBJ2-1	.	TGTGCCAGCAGTGCCGAGGCAGGGGCTTACAATGAGCAGTTCTTC	CASSAEAGAYNEQFF
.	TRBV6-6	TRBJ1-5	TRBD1	TGTGCCAGCAGCCTTGGACAGGATTATAGCAATCAGCCCCAGCATTTT	CASSLGQDYSNQPQHF
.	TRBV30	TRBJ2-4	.	TGTGCCTGGAGTGTCGATGTTGGGTCTGGGGCCAAAAACATTCAGTACTTC	CAWSVDVGSGAKNIQYF
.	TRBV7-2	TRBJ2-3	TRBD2	TGTGCCAGCAGCTTGGGGCTAGCGGGGGCCACAGATACGCAGTATTTT	CASSLGLAGATDTQYF
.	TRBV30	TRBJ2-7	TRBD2	TGTGCCTGGACTCTAGCGGGGGGGCAGGAGCAGTACTTC	CAWTLAGGQEQYF
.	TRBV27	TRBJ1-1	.	TGTGCCAGCAGTTTAAAATCGGTAGTGAACACTGAAGCTTTCTTT	CASSLKSVVNTEAFF
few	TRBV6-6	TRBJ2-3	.	TGTGCCAGCGGGAAAGAGGGAGATACGCAGTATTTT	CASGKEGDTQYF
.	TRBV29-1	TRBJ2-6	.	TGCAGCGTTGAAAGCTCTGGGGCCAACGTCCTGACTTTC	CSVESSGANVLTF
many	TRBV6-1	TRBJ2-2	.	TGTGCCAGCAGTGACGTAACCGGGGAGCTGTTTTTT	CASSDVTGELFF
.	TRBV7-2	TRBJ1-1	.	TGTGCCAGCAGCTTCGCTGGGGGGAGGACTGAAGCTTTCTTT	CASSFAGGRTEAFF
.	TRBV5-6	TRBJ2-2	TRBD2	TGTGCCAGCAGCTTCACCGGGACTAGCCCCACCGGGGAGCTGTTTTTT	CASSFTGTSPTGELFF
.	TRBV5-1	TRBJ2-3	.	TGCGCCAGCACCGTAGATATAGGGACGCAGTATTTT	CASTVDIGTQYF
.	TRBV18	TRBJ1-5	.	TGTGCCAGCTCCCCGGGTACCCAGGGTCAGCCCCAGCATTTT	CASSPGTQGQPQHF
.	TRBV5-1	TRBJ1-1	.	TGCGCCAGCAGCTTGGCCTCGGCGAACACTGAAGCTTTCTTT	CASSLASANTEAFF
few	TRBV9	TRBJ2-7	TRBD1	TGTGCCAGCAGCACCCGGGACAGGGTCTACGAGCAGTACTTC	CASSTRDRVYEQYF
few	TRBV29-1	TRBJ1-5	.	TGCAGCGTTGGGGGACGGGGCAATCAGCCCCAGCATTTT	CSVGGRGNQPQHF
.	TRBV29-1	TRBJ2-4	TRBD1	TGCAGCGTTACAGGGGGAGAGGCCAAAAACATTCAGTACTTC	CSVTGGEAKNIQYF
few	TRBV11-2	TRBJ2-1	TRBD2	TGTGCCAGCAGACCACTAGCGGGGGCCTACAATGAGCAGTTCTTC	CASRPLAGAYNEQFF
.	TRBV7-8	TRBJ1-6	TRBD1	TGTGCCAGCAGCTTAGTGGGACAGGGAGGGAATTCACCCCTCCACTTT	CASSLVGQGGNSPLHF
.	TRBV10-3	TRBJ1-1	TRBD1	TGTGCCACAACGGACAGGGTGAACACTGAAGCTTTCTTT	CATTDRVNTEAFF
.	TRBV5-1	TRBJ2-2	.	TGCGCCAGCAGCTACCTGAGCGGGGAGCTGTTTTTT	CASSYLSGELFF
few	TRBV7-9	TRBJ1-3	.	TGTGCCAGCAGGGGACCGGGGACGGCCTCTGGAAACACCATATATTTT	CASRGPGTASGNTIYF
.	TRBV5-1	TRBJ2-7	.	TGCGCCAGCAGCGTAACAGGGACTCAAGTGGACGAGCAGTACTTC	CASSVTGTQVDEQYF
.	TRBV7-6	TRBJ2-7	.	TGTGCCAGCAGCTCCGGACAGCCTTCTACCTACGAGCAGTACTTC	CASSSGQPSTYEQYF
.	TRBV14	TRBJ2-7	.	TGTGCCAGCAGCCAAGATCGAGGACATACCTACGAGCAGTACTTC	CASSQDRGHTYEQYF
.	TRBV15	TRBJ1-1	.	TGTGCCACCAGCATCCATGCCGCTGAAGCTTTCTTT	CATSIHAAEAFF
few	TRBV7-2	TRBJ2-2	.	TGTGCCAGCAGCTTTGGGGCTTCGAACACCGGGGAGCTGTTTTTT	CASSFGASNTGELFF
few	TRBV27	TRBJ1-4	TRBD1	TGTGCCAGCCGCTTAGGACAGGCGGGAGGTGAAAAACTGTTTTTT	CASRLGQAGGEKLFF
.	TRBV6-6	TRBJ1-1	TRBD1	TGTGCCAGCAGTAAACCGGGACAGCCTGAAGCTTTCTTT	CASSKPGQPEAFF
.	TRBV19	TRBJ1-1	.	TGTGCCAGTAGAATCAGAATCCGGGACCCCTTGGTCACTGAAGCTTTCTTT	CASRIRIRDPLVTEAFF
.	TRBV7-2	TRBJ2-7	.	TGTGCCAGCAGCTTAGTATCCCAGGCCCACTCCTACGAGCAGTACTTC	CASSLVSQAHSYEQYF
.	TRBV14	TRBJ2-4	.	TGTGCCAGCAGCCACCGCGGACAGAGCCTAGCCAAAAACATTCAGTACTTC	CASSHRGQSLAKNIQYF
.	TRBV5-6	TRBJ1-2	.	TGTGCCAGCAGCATACAGGGTTTATACTATGGCTACACCTTC	CASSIQGLYYGYTF
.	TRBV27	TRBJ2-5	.	TGTGCCAGCAGAGGGGACGCTAGAGGAGAGACCCAGTACTTC	CASRGDARGETQYF
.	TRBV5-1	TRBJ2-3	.	TGCGCCAGCAGCCCTCTTGCAGGGTCGGTAGATACGCAGTATTTT	CASSPLAGSVDTQYF
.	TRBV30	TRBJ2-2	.	TGTGCCTGGAGTGTACTTGATAAGGCCGGGGAGCTGTTTTTT	CAWSVLDKAGELFF
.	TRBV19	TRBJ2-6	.	TGTGCCAGTAGTCCGAAAGGTGCTTCTGGGGCCAACGTCCTGACTTTC	CASSPKGASGANVLTF
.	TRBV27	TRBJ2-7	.	TGTGCCAGCAGTCAGGGACTTTCGCAGTACTTC	CASSQGLSQYF
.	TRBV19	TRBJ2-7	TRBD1	TGTGCCAGTAGTCCATGGACAGGGAGCGTCTACGAGCAGTACTTC	CASSPWTGSVYEQYF
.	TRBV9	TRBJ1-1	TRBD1	TGTGCCAGCAGCGAAAGACAGGGGGCAATTAACACTGAAGCTTTCTTT	CASSERQGAINTEAFF
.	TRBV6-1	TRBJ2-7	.	TGTGCCAGCAGTCCAGGGGGACTGACCTACGAGCAGTACTTC	CASSPGGLTYEQYF
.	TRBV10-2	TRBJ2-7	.	TGCGCCAGCAGTGAGTCGCTCCATCTAGGTACCTACGAGCAGTACTTC	CASSESLHLGTYEQYF